This TCR beta chain emerged from a study of Ad26.COV2.S vaccination and SARS-CoV-2 variants. Sequencing used immunoSEQ multiplex PCR; TCRdb keeps in-frame clones, though not all of them. The sample has about 440,000 clones; roughly 91% are singletons. Looked up from germline, CDR1 is SEHNR and CDR2 is FQNEAQ (reference sequence). The CDR3 extends over 15 amino acids. With regard to this clone: One junction end does not reproduce the germline sequence, and a read error may be involved.

The treatment was: approximately 18 received Ad26.COV2.S at low or high dose, single or two shots; five or six received placebo; per-sample allocation not given. Samples came from day 63 after the first vaccine or placebo injection. This sequence was found in a person between 18 and 60 years old who received the Ad26.COV2.S COVID-19 vaccine or a placebo. Sequenced here: peripheral blood, sampled in a trial of Ad26.COV2.S vaccine versus placebo. This chain uses TRBV7-9 with TRBJ2-7; 9 bases line up with TRBD2. The CDR3: CASSLASTSGPPRDF. CDR3 nucleotide sequence: TGTGCCAGCAGCTTAGCCTCTACTAGCGGGCCCCCACGAGACTTC.